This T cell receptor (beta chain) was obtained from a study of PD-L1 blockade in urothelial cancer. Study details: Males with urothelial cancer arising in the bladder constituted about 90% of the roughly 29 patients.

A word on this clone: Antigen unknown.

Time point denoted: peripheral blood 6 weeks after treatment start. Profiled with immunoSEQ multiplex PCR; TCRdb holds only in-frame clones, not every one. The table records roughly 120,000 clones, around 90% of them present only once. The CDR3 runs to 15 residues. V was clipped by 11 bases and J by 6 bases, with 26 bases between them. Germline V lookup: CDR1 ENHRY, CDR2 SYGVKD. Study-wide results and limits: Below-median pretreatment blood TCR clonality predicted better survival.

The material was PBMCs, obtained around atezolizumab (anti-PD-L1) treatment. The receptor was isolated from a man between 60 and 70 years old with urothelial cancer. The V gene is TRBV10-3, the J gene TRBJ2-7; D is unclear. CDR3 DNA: TGTGCCGCTGTACCCACCGGGTCTTTACCATCCGAGCAGTACTTC. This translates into CAAVPTGSLPSEQYF.